The sequence of this T cell receptor (beta chain) was determined in a study of cytomegalovirus exposure and HLA in healthy donors. The PCR contained 60 Vbeta and 13 Jbeta primers. Some clones are missing from TCRdb's copy, which holds only in-frame ones; the method was immunoSEQ multiplex PCR. The sample holds under 200,000 clones, 75% to 90% seen once. Findings of the study overall: Later analysis showed most CMV-associated TCR beta chains appearing HLA-restricted. TCR beta V- and J-gene trimming, according to a later analysis, was linked to a missense DCLRE1C variant. High specificity and sensitivity for cytomegalovirus status were reported for the classifier.

Regarding donors, all were healthy bone marrow donors. Details on this clone: Antigen: not known.

The receptor was isolated from a young man in good health and CMV-seronegative. Sequenced input: PBMCs.

CDR3 region: CASSLEGDWDTEAFF. The CDR3 bases are TGTGCCAGCAGCTTAGAAGGGGATTGGGACACTGAAGCTTTCTTT. The J gene is TRBJ1-1, the V gene TRBV7-2, with D perhaps TRBD1 (5 bases). Germline V gene sequence: CDR1 SGHTA, CDR2 FQGNSA. The length of the CDR3 is 15 residues. V lost 1 base to trimming and J lost 3 bases, with 12 bases between them.